This T cell receptor beta chain was found in a study of early stage breast cancer tumors. Study details: ER+/PR+/HER2- status applied to about 70% of the 16 invasive breast tumors. Seven to nine ER+/PR+/HER2- tumors were invasive ductal; four were invasive lobular.

As regards this clone: Its matching antigen is unknown.

General study findings and limits: In about 90% of the 16 patients, blood comparison separated tumor from normal breast. Tumors had about 2.5-fold higher T cell density and higher clonality than adjacent normal breast tissue.

V dropped 0 bases and J dropped 0; count of bases not matched to a gene: 6. Germline-derived CDR1 and CDR2 are LGHNA and YSLEER. The CDR3 contains 17 residues. Sequenced by immunoSEQ multiplex PCR; TCRdb stores in-frame clones only, minus some. This table has approximately 30,000 clones, around three quarters appearing once. This sequence originates from a person aged 55 to 70 with breast cancer. This chain connects TRBV4-3 to TRBJ2-3; 7 bases line up with TRBD2. The sequenced sample consisted of blood. The CDR3 DNA sequence: TGCGCCAGCAGCCAAGAATTGGGACTATCTAGCACAGATACGCAGTATTTT. It encodes CASSQELGLSSTDTQYF.